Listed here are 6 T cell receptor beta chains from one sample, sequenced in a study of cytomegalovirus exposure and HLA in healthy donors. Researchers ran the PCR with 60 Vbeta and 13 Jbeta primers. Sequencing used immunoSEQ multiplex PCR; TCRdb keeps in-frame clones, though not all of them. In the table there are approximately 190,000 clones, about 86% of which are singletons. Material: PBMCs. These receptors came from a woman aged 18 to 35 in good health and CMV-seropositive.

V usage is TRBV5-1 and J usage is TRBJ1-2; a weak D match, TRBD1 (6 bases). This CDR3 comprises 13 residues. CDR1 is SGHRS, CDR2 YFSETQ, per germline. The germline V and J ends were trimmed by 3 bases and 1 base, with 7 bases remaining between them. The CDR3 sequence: CASSSDSNYGYTF. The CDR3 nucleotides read TGCGCCAGCAGCTCGGACAGTAACTATGGCTACACCTTC.

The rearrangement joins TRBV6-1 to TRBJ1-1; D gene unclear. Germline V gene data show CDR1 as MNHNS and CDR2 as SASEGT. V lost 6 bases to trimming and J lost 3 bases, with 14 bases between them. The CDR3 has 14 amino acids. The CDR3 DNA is TGTGCCAGCAGCTACAGATTCCCCTACACTGAAGCTTTCTTT. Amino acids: CASSYRFPYTEAFF.

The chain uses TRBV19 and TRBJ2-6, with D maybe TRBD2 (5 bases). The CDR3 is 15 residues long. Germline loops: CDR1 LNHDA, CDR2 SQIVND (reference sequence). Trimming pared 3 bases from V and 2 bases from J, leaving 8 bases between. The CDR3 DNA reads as TGTGCCAGTAGTATCCCGGGGACTGGGGCCAACGTCCTGACTTTC. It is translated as CASSIPGTGANVLTF.

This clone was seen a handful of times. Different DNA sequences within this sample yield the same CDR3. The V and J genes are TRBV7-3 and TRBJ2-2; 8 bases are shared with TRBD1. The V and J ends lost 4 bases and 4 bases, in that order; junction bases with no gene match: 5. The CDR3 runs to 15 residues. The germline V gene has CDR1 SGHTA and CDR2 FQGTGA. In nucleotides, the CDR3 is TGTGCCAGCAGCTCACAGGGGGGAGGCACCGGGGAGCTGTTTTTT. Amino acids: CASSSQGGGTGELFF.

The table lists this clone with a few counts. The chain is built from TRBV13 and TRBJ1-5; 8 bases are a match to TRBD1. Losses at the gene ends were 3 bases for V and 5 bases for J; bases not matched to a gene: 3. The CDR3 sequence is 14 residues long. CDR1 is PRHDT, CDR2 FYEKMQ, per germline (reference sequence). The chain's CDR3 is CASSLGQVHQPQHF. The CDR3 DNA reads TGTGCCAGCAGCTTGGGACAGGTACATCAGCCCCAGCATTTT. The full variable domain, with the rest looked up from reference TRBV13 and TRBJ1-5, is AAGVIQSPRHLIKEKRETATLKCYPIPRHDTVYWYQQGPGQDPQFLISFYEKMQSDKGSIPDRFSAQQFSDYHSELNMSSLELGDSALYFCASSLGQVHQPQHFGDGTRLSIL.

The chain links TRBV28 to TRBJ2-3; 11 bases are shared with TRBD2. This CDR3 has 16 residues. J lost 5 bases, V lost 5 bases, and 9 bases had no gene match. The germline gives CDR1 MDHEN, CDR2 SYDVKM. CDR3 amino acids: CASSLSGGAFRDTQYF. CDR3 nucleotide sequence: TGTGCCAGCAGTCTTAGCGGGGGGGCCTTTCGAGATACGCAGTATTTT.